The 15 T cell receptor beta chains presented below share a single source sample, sequenced in a study of STAT3 mutations in large granular lymphocyte leukemia. These TCRs are of unknown antigen specificity. Whole-study results and caveats: In T-cell large granular lymphocyte leukemia, about half of patients showed multiple immunodominant subclonotypes.

Sequencing used immunoSEQ multiplex PCR; TCRdb keeps in-frame clones, though not all of them. This table has approximately 5,000 clones, 60% to 85% appearing once. Sequencing was performed on peripheral blood mononuclear cells. Source of these receptors: a man in his forties with T-cell large granular lymphocyte leukemia. Some clones in this sample may be carry-over from other donors' samples.

This clone was counted once. The rearrangement uses TRBV5-1 and TRBJ2-7; 8 bases align to TRBD1. Germline CDR1 reads SGHRS; CDR2 reads YFSETQ. After removal of 3 bases from V and 1 base from J, the junction contained 3 bases not matched to a gene. This CDR3 is built from 14 residues. The CDR3 coding sequence is TGCGCCAGCAGCTCGACAGGGGATTCCTACGAGCAGTACTTC. This encodes CASSSTGDSYEQYF.

CDR3 loop: CASRTGLAGRNEQFF. CDR3 DNA: TGTGCCAGCAGAACGGGACTAGCGGGACGGAATGAGCAGTTCTTC. This chain links TRBV5-8 with TRBJ2-1; 13 bases are a match to TRBD2. The J segment lost 7 bases and the V segment lost 5 bases, leaving 6 bases of the junction unmatched. The CDR3 totals 15 residues. Germline CDR1 SGHTS, CDR2 YDEGEE.

A few counts support this clone. The V and J genes are TRBV4-3 and TRBJ2-2; perhaps TRBD2 as D (8 bases). The V gene's germline CDR1 is LGHNA and CDR2 YSLEER. The CDR3 totals 17 residues. Trimming removed 4 bases from V and 7 bases from J, with 22 bases in between. The CDR3 coding sequence is TGCGCCAGCAGCCTCACCAGGGGGGGAGCGGGAGTCGGGGAGCTGTTTTTT. Amino acid sequence: CASSLTRGGAGVGELFF.

The chain is built from TRBV20-1 and TRBJ2-1; the D is unclear. The CDR3 is 10 residues long. The germline V gene has CDR1 DFQATT and CDR2 SNEGSKA (reference sequence). Trimming cost V 5 bases and J 15 bases, with 14 bases left between them. The CDR3 region has the DNA TGCAGTGCTCGACTCTCGCCTACGTTCTTC. Translating gives CSARLSPTFF.

The CDR3 region is CASSLRDEQFF. The CDR3, as DNA: TGTGCCAGCAGCTTAAGGGATGAGCAGTTCTTC. This chain joins TRBV11-2 and TRBJ2-1; D gene ambiguous. The V and J ends lost 2 bases and 8 bases respectively, with 4 bases between them. Germline V gene sequence: CDR1 SGHAT, CDR2 FQNNGV. The CDR3 contains 11 residues.

The CDR3 spells CASSSEATGITGELFF. The CDR3 nucleotides read TGTGCCAGCAGCTCCGAGGCGACAGGGATCACCGGGGAGCTGTTTTTT. The chain couples TRBV7-2 to TRBJ2-2, with 7 positions matching TRBD1. This CDR3 region has 16 residues. V was pared by 4 bases and J by 4 bases, with 9 bases of the junction left unmatched. Germline V gives CDR1 SGHTA, CDR2 FQGNSA.

This clone was detected a few times. The rearrangement joins TRBV5-4 to TRBJ2-5, with D possibly being TRBD1 (5 bases). The CDR3 has 15 amino acids. Germline V CDR1 and CDR2: SGHNT, YYREEE (reference sequence). V gave up 0 bases and J gave up 3 bases, with 12 bases separating them. CDR3 protein: CASSLGQGQKETQYF. The CDR3 bases are TGTGCCAGCAGCTTGGGGCAGGGTCAGAAAGAGACCCAGTACTTC.

The gene calls are TRBV27 and TRBJ2-7; D gene unclear. CDR1 and CDR2 from the germline V gene are MNHEY and SMNVEV (reference sequence). The CDR3 has 11 amino acids. Trimming took 4 bases from V and 0 from J, leaving 1 base between them. The CDR3 protein is CASSSSYEQYF. As DNA, the CDR3 is TGTGCCAGCAGTTCCTCCTACGAGCAGTACTTC.

This chain joins TRBV21-1 and TRBJ2-6; the DNA was not compared with TRBD2, the D call given in the table. TRBV21-1 counts as a pseudogene. The CDR3 contains 19 residues. CDR3: CASNPRGTSGRTGANVLTF. The DNA for the CDR3 is TGTGCCAGCAACCCGAGAGGGACTAGCGGGAGAACTGGGGCCAACGTCCTGACTTTC.

V gene TRBV19 combines with J gene TRBJ1-4, with D perhaps TRBD1 (5 bases). Germline CDR1 is LNHDA and CDR2 is SQIVND (reference sequence). V shed 5 bases and J shed 6 bases, with 7 bases lying between them. The CDR3 is made up of 12 amino acids. In DNA form, the CDR3 reads TGTGCCAGTAGTTCACAGGATGAAAAACTGTTTTTT. Translation gives CASSSQDEKLFF. The entire variable domain, with the rest obtained from reference TRBV19 and TRBJ1-4, is as follows: DGGITQSPKYLFRKEGQNVTLSCEQNLNHDAMYWYRQDPGQGLRLIYYSQIVNDFQKGDIAEGYSVSREKKESFPLTVTSAQKNPTAFYLCASSSQDEKLFFGSGTQLSVL.

The genes are TRBV7-2 and TRBJ2-5; D is possibly TRBD1 or TRBD2 (5 bases each). Trimming shortened V by 5 bases and J by 1 base, and 8 bases separated the two germline ends. This CDR3 has 13 residues. Germline loops: CDR1 SGHTA, CDR2 FQGNSA. The CDR3 bases are TGTGCCAGCAGCCGAGGGGCCCAAGAGACCCAGTACTTC. Protein: CASSRGAQETQYF.

The chain combines TRBV20-1 with TRBJ1-4; perhaps TRBD1 as D (5 bases). This CDR3 is built from 11 residues. Deletions cut 8 bases from V and 13 bases from J, with 17 bases between. Germline V gene data show CDR1 as DFQATT and CDR2 as SNEGSKA (reference sequence). CDR3 residues: CSPGTSLGLFF. CDR3 DNA: TGCAGTCCAGGGACGTCTCTTGGACTGTTTTTT.

This chain uses TRBV9 with TRBJ1-2, with a weak D call TRBD1 (6 bases). The CDR3 spans 14 residues. V dropped 4 bases and J dropped 5 bases, with 15 bases sitting between them. Germline CDR1 and CDR2: SGDLS and YYNGEE. The CDR3 is CASSPAGGLYGYTF. The CDR3 DNA is TGTGCCAGCAGCCCCGCGGGGGGCTTATATGGCTACACCTTC.

The chain links TRBV7-8 to TRBJ1-5; the D is unclear. The CDR3 contains 15 residues. CDR1 and CDR2 from the germline V gene are SGHVS and FQNEAQ. Trimming stripped 0 bases from V and 7 bases from J, with 13 bases between. The CDR3 sequence is CASSLAEGIGQPQHF. DNA for the CDR3: TGTGCCAGCAGCTTAGCGGAGGGTATCGGGCAGCCCCAGCATTTT.

V usage is TRBV29-1 and J usage is TRBJ2-3; TRBD1 is a possible D gene (5 bases). Germline lookup yields CDR1 SQVTM and CDR2 ANQGSEA. CDR3 length equals 15 residues. V lost 0 bases, J lost 5 bases, and 15 bases lay in between. The CDR3 sequence is CSVEDGPRVVDTQYF. The CDR3 DNA reads TGCAGCGTTGAAGATGGACCCAGGGTAGTAGATACGCAGTATTTT.